The 19 T cell receptor beta chains below come from one sample, sequenced in a study of radiation and T cells in renal cell carcinoma. Time point denoted: blood 4 weeks post-SBRT, at nephrectomy. As to treatment: 15 Gy SBRT to primary tumor, nephrectomy 4 weeks later. Produced via immunoSEQ multiplex PCR; TCRdb's table is partial and in-frame only. The sample records 140,000 or so clones, 70% to 90% being singletons. Sequenced material: blood, taken from a patient whose treatment included radiotherapy and nephrectomy. The receptors were gathered from a woman aged 45-65 years with renal cell carcinoma.

The chain uses TRBV10-3 and TRBJ2-1; D is perhaps TRBD2 (5 bases). The CDR3 spans 13 residues. The V gene's germline CDR1 is ENHRY and CDR2 SYGVKD. Trimming pared 3 bases from V and 5 bases from J, leaving 8 bases between. The CDR3 sequence is CAISDSGDNEQFF. DNA of the CDR3: TGTGCCATCAGTGACAGCGGAGACAATGAGCAGTTCTTC.

This chain links TRBV6-1 with TRBJ2-5; TRBD1 is a possible D gene (6 bases). The germline V gene has CDR1 MNHNS and CDR2 SASEGT. Trimming removed 0 bases from V and 5 bases from J, with 10 bases in between. The CDR3 contains 14 residues. CDR3 nucleotides: TGTGCCAGCAGTGAAGCAGGGGGTATCGAGACCCAGTACTTC. Its protein is CASSEAGGIETQYF.

Concerning this clone itself: The sample has other DNA sequences that encode this CDR3 too. This chain joins TRBV9 and TRBJ1-1, with D unclear. The CDR3 is 13 amino acids. Germline CDR1 is SGDLS and CDR2 is YYNGEE. The germline V and J ends were trimmed by 0 bases and 1 base, with 4 bases remaining between them. This CDR3 is CASSVEGNTEAFF. The CDR3, as DNA: TGTGCCAGCAGCGTAGAAGGGAACACTGAAGCTTTCTTT.

V is TRBV6-5 and J is TRBJ2-1; D call uncertain. CDR1 and CDR2 from the germline V gene are MNHEY and SVGAGI. CDR3 length: 14 amino acids. Trimming shortened V by 5 bases and J by 0 bases, and 8 bases separated the two germline ends. CDR3 nucleotide sequence: TGTGCCAGCAGTGCCCGAAGCTCCTACAATGAGCAGTTCTTC. As protein: CASSARSSYNEQFF.

V is TRBV5-4 and J is TRBJ2-2, with 8 bases matching TRBD1. Trimming removed 4 bases from V and 13 bases from J; junction bases left unmatched: 18. This CDR3 spans 16 amino acids. The germline CDR1 and CDR2 sequences are SGHNT and YYREEE (reference sequence). The CDR3: CASSIDFGTGTYRLFF. The DNA of the CDR3 is TGTGCCAGCAGCATAGATTTCGGGACAGGCACCTATAGGCTGTTTTTT.

The V gene is TRBV28, the J gene TRBJ1-4; D is perhaps TRBD1 (6 bases). This CDR3 contains 15 residues. Germline CDR1 and CDR2: MDHEN and SYDVKM. V lost 5 bases, J lost 4 bases, and 14 bases lay in between. The CDR3 loop reads CASSPQTGGNEKLFF. CDR3 bases: TGTGCCAGCAGTCCCCAGACAGGAGGTAATGAAAAACTGTTTTTT.

This sequence joins TRBV10-3 and TRBJ2-5; D is unresolved. The CDR3 has 12 residues. V lost 9 bases and J 4 bases, leaving 12 bases between the germline ends. Germline values: CDR1 ENHRY, CDR2 SYGVKD. This CDR3 reads CAILGDGETQYF. CDR3 nucleotide sequence: TGTGCCATTTTAGGAGACGGAGAGACCCAGTACTTC.

The chain recombines TRBV5-6 with TRBJ1-2; no firm D call. The V and J ends lost 4 bases and 6 bases respectively, with 13 bases between them. This CDR3 region has 13 residues. Per germline, CDR1 SGHDT and CDR2 YYEEEE. The DNA of the CDR3 is TGTGCCAGCAGCCCCCTTCAAGGGAATGGCTACACCTTC. It yields the protein CASSPLQGNGYTF. Drawing the rest from reference TRBV5-6 and TRBJ1-2, the complete variable domain is DAGVTQSPTHLIKTRGQQVTLRCSPKSGHDTVSWYQQALGQGPQFIFQYYEEEERQRGNFPDRFSGHQFPNYSSELNVNALLLGDSALYLCASSPLQGNGYTFGSGTRLTVV.

In this sample, this clone turned up many times. The chain joins TRBV5-1 to TRBJ1-1, with D maybe TRBD1 (6 bases). The V end lost 4 bases, the J end lost 7 bases, and 14 bases lay between the germline ends. CDR1 is SGHRS and CDR2 is YFSETQ in the germline V gene. The CDR3 length is 13 residues. CDR3 sequence (DNA): TGCGCCAGCAGCCCTGTGGGGGGCGGTGAAGCTTTCTTT. Encoded protein: CASSPVGGGEAFF.

The J gene is TRBJ1-6, the V gene TRBV5-1; D possibly corresponds to TRBD1 (6 bases). V was clipped by 1 base and J by 4 bases, with 12 bases between them. Germline V CDR1 and CDR2: SGHRS, YFSETQ. This CDR3 has 16 residues. CDR3 protein: CASSLSGGQYNSPLHF. For the CDR3, the DNA is TGCGCCAGCAGCTTGTCGGGGGGGCAATATAATTCACCCCTCCACTTT.

This clone appeared a single time. V is TRBV27 and J is TRBJ2-1, with TRBD2 identical over 11 bases. Germline values: CDR1 MNHEY, CDR2 SMNVEV (reference sequence). This CDR3 has 15 amino acids. With 3 bases clipped from V and 10 bases from J, the junction kept 8 bases outside the gene matches. The CDR3 region has the DNA TGTGCCAGCAGTTTGGGTAGCGGGGGGGCCGGGGAGCAGTTCTTC. This sequence encodes CASSLGSGGAGEQFF.

The chain recombines TRBV12-2 with TRBJ1-4; the DNA was not used to check the table's D call, TRBD1. TRBV12-2 is reported as a pseudogene. The CDR3 is 16 amino acids. The CDR3 reads CASRSGQGRREEKLFF. CDR3 in DNA: TGTGCAAGTCGCTCGGGACAGGGAAGGAGAGAGGAAAAACTGTTTTTT.

This chain joins TRBV27 and TRBJ2-6, with D hard to call. Trimming removed 3 bases from V and 0 bases from J, with 6 bases in between. The CDR3 extends over 15 amino acids. From germline, CDR1 is MNHEY and CDR2 SMNVEV (reference sequence). Written as DNA, the CDR3 is TGTGCCAGCAGTTTGGAAAGCTCTGGGGCCAACGTCCTGACTTTC. Its translation is CASSLESSGANVLTF.

This chain connects TRBV6-1 to TRBJ2-3; 9 positions match TRBD2. The V segment lost 6 bases and the J segment 4 bases; nucleotides outside the gene matches: 5. Germline values: CDR1 MNHNS, CDR2 SASEGT. This CDR3 has 14 residues. The CDR3 protein is CASSPGLASDTQYF. DNA for the CDR3: TGTGCCAGCAGCCCTGGACTAGCGTCAGATACGCAGTATTTT.

The rearrangement uses TRBV7-9 and TRBJ1-3; no clear D gene. The germline V gene encodes CDR1 SEHNR and CDR2 FQNEAQ (reference sequence). The CDR3 extends over 12 amino acids. V was shortened by 1 base and J by 4 bases, with 2 bases between the two germline ends. In nucleotides, the CDR3 is TGTGCCAGCAGCTTAGGCGGAAACACCATATATTTT. Its translation is CASSLGGNTIYF.

The chain is built from TRBV11-2 and TRBJ2-2, with 7 bases aligning to TRBD1. V shed 2 bases and J 4 bases; nucleotides not matched to a gene: 4. The CDR3 runs to 15 residues. From germline, CDR1 is SGHAT and CDR2 FQNNGV. The CDR3 sequence: CASSLTGVVTGELFF. CDR3 in DNA: TGTGCCAGCAGCTTAACAGGGGTGGTCACCGGGGAGCTGTTTTTT.

J is TRBJ2-7 and V is TRBV5-1; TRBD2 matches 7 bases. CDR3 length equals 15 residues. Germline V gene sequence: CDR1 SGHRS, CDR2 YFSETQ. V lost 4 bases, J lost 6 bases, and 13 bases stayed unmatched. This CDR3 is CASSGYAGENSEQYF. The CDR3 DNA is TGCGCCAGCAGCGGGTACGCGGGAGAAAACTCCGAGCAGTACTTC.

V gene TRBV19 combines with J gene TRBJ1-1; D is ambiguous. V was trimmed by 7 bases and J by 0 bases, leaving 9 bases between them. CDR1 LNHDA and CDR2 SQIVND come from the germline V gene (reference sequence). The CDR3 runs 13 residues. CDR3 residues: CASIAGMNTEAFF. As DNA, the CDR3 is TGTGCCAGTATCGCAGGAATGAACACTGAAGCTTTCTTT.

The gene calls are TRBV27 and TRBJ2-2; D uncertain. Germline CDR1 reads MNHEY; CDR2 reads SMNVEV (reference sequence). The CDR3 has 11 amino acids. The ends were cut back, 6 bases at V and 5 bases at J, with 4 bases in the middle. The CDR3, as DNA: TGTGCCAGCAGCTTGACCGGGGAGCTGTTTTTT. Amino acids: CASSLTGELFF.